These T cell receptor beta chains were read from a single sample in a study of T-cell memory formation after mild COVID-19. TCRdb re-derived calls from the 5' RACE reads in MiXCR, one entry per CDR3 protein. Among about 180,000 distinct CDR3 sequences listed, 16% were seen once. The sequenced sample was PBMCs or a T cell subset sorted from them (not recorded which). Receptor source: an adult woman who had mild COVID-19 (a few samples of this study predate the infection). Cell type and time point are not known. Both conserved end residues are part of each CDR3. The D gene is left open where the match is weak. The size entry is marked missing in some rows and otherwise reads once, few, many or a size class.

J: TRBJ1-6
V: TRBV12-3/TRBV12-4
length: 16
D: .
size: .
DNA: TGTGCCAGCAGCCGCGACGGGAGCTCCTATAACTCACCCCTCCACTTT
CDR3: CASSRDGSSYNSPLHF

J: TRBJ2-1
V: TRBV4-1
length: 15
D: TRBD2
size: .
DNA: TGCGCCAGCAGCCATCTAGCGGGAGCCTACAATGAGCAGTTCTTC
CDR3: CASSHLAGAYNEQFF

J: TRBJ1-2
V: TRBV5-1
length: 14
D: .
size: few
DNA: TGCGCCAGCAGCTTGGATGTGATAGGCTATGGCTACACCTTC
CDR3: CASSLDVIGYGYTF

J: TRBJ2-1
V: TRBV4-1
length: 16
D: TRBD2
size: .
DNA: TGCGCCAGCAGCCAAGGCGGGGGGGGCTCCTACAATGAGCAGTTCTTC
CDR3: CASSQGGGGSYNEQFF

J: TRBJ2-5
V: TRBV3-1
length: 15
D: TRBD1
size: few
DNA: TGTGCCAGCAGCCAAACCGGGACAGGGGGAGAGACCCAGTACTTC
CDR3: CASSQTGTGGETQYF

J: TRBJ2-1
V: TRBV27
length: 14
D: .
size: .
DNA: TGTGCCAGCAGTACGCAAACGGCCCGTAATGAGCAGTTCTTC
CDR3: CASSTQTARNEQFF

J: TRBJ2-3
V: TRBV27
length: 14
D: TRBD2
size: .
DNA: TGTGCCAGCAGTTTATCCGGGGAGGGCTATACGCAGTATTTT
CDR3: CASSLSGEGYTQYF

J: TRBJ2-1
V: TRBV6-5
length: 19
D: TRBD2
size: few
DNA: TGTGCCAGCAGTTACCCCGGGACTAGCGGGAGGGATTCCTACAATGAGCAGTTCTTC
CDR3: CASSYPGTSGRDSYNEQFF

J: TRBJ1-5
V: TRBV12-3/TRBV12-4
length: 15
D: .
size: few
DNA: TGTGCCAGCAGTTACTCGTGGGGAGCCAATCAGCCCCAGCATTTT
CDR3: CASSYSWGANQPQHF

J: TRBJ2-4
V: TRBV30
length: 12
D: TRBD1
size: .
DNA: TGTGCCTGGAGGGGGGACAGGTCCATTCAGTACTTC
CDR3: CAWRGDRSIQYF

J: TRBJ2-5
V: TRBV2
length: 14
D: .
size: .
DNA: TGTGCCAGCAATCCGGGACCCATCCAAGAGACCCAGTACTTC
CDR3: CASNPGPIQETQYF

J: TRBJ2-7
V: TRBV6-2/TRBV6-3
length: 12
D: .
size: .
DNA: TGTGCCAGCAGGTGGGGCGTCGACGAGCAGTACTTC
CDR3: CASRWGVDEQYF

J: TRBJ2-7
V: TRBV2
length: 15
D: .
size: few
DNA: TGTGCCAGCAGTGGGGGCGTTAGCGGATCCAGGCGGCAGTACTTC
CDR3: CASSGGVSGSRRQYF

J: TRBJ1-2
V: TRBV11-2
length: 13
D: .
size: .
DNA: TGTGCCAGCAGCTTAGCACGGGACTATGGCTACACCTTC
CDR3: CASSLARDYGYTF

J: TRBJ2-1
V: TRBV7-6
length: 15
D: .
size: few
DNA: TGTGCCAGCAGCGCGCTGGCAGGGCCCCGCAATGAGCAGTTCTTC
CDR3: CASSALAGPRNEQFF

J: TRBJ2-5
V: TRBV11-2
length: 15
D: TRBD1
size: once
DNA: TGTGCCAGCAGCCAGGGGGCGGGACAGGGGGAGACCCAGTACTTC
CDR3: CASSQGAGQGETQYF

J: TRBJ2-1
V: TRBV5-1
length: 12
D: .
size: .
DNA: TGCGCCAGCAGCCCGGAGTGGTCGGGGATTGTCTTC
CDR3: CASSPEWSGIVF

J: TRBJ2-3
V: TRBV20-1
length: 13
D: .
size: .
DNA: TGCAGTGTTGGACGTCTAGCATCAGATACGCAGTATTTT
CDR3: CSVGRLASDTQYF

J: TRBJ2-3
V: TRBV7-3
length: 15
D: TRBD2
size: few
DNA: TGTGCCAGCAGCTTAAAGGGACTAGCGGCAGATACGCAGTATTTT
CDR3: CASSLKGLAADTQYF

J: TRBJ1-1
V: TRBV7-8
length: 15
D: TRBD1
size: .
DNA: TGTGCCAGCAGCTTAGGGGGGACAGGGGTGACTGAAGCTTTCTTT
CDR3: CASSLGGTGVTEAFF

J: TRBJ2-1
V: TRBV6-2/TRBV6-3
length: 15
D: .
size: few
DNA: TGTGCCAGCAGCTACGGGACCGCGACCGGCAATGAGCAGTTCTTC
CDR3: CASSYGTATGNEQFF

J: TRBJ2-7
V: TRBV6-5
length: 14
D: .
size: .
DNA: TGTGCCAGCAGTTCCCCGGGACCGCCCTACGAGCAGTACTTC
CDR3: CASSSPGPPYEQYF

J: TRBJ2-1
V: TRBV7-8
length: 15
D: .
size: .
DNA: TGTGCCAGCAGCTTAAGCCGGGGCTCCTACAATGAGCAGTTCTTC
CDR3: CASSLSRGSYNEQFF

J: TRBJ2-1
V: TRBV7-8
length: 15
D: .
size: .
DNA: TGTGCCAGCAGCCCTCAAACCCTAGAATACAATGAGCAGTTCTTC
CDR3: CASSPQTLEYNEQFF

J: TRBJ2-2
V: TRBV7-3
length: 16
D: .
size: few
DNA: TGTGCCAGCAGGGGCAGGGAAGCGTTGTACACCGGGGAGCTGTTTTTT
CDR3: CASRGREALYTGELFF

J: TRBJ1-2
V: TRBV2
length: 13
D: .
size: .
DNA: TGTGCCACCGCTATTCTGGGGGGGTCTGGCTACACCTTC
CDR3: CATAILGGSGYTF

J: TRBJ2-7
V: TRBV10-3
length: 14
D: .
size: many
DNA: TGTGCCATCAGTGCGACGGGATCCGCCTACGAGCAGTACTTC
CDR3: CAISATGSAYEQYF

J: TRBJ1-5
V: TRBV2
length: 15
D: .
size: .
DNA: TGTGCCAGCAGTAAAGGGAGGGCCGGCAATCAGCCCCAGCATTTT
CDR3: CASSKGRAGNQPQHF

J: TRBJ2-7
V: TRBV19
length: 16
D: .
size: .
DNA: TGTGCCAGTAGTCCGATAGGGGGAAGGGGATCCTACGAGCAGTACTTC
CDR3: CASSPIGGRGSYEQYF

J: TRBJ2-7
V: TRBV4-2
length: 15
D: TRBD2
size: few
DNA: TGTGCCAGCAGCCAAAGCCCAAGGGAGGGGTACGAGCAGTACTTC
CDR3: CASSQSPREGYEQYF

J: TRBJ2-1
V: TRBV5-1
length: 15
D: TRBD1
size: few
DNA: TGCGCCAGCAGCTTGGCCGGGGACAGCACCAATGAGCAGTTCTTC
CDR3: CASSLAGDSTNEQFF

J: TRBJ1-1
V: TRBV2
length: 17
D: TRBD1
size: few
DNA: TGTGCCAGCAGCACTGGACAGGGGTTCGTTAAGAGCACTGAAGCTTTCTTT
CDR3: CASSTGQGFVKSTEAFF

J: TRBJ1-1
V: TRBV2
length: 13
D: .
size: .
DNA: TGTGCCAGCCCAGATATTATGAACGCTGAAGCTTTCTTT
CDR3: CASPDIMNAEAFF

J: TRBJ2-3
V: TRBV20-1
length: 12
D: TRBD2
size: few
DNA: TGCAGTGCTACTCTGACTAGCACTACGCAGTATTTT
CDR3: CSATLTSTTQYF

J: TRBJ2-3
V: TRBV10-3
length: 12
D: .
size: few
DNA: TGTGCCACCCGACAGGTATCAGATACGCAGTATTTT
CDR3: CATRQVSDTQYF

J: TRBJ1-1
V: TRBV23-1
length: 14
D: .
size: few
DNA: TGCGCCAGCAGTCAATATTTACCGACAGTTGAAGCTTTCTTT
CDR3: CASSQYLPTVEAFF

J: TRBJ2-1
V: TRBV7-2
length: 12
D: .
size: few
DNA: TGTGCCAGCAGCGTCCCTACGGGGCAGCAGTTCTTC
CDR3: CASSVPTGQQFF

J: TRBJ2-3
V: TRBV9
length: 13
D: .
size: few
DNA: TGTGCCAGCAGCGTAGGAGTACGAGATACGCAGTATTTT
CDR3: CASSVGVRDTQYF

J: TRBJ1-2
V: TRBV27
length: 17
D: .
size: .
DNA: TGTGCCAGCAGTCAAGACAGCCGCCGGACCAACTACTATGGCTACACCTTC
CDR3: CASSQDSRRTNYYGYTF

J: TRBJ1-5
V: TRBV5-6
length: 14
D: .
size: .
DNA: TGTGCCAGCAGCTTGGGTGGTCTGGGGACACAAAAGCATTTT
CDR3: CASSLGGLGTQKHF

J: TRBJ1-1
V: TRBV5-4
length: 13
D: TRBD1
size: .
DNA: TGTGCCAGCAGTAGGGACAGGAATGCTGAAGCTTTCTTT
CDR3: CASSRDRNAEAFF

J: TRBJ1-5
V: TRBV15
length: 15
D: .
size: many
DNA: TGTGCCACCAGCAAGGAACAGGGTCTCGGGCAGCCCCAGCATTTT
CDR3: CATSKEQGLGQPQHF

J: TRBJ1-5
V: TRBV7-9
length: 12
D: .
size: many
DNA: TGTGCCAGCAGCTCACGGGGGCAGCCCCAGCATTTT
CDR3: CASSSRGQPQHF

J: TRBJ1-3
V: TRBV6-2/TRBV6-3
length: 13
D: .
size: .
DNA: TGTGCCAGCCGTTGGACCTCTGGAAACACCATATATTTT
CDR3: CASRWTSGNTIYF

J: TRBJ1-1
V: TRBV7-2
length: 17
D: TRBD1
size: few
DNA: TGTGCCAGCAGCTCGGGGACAGGGGGCCGGACAGGCACTGAAGCTTTCTTT
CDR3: CASSSGTGGRTGTEAFF

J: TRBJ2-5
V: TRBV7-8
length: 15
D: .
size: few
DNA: TGTGCCAGCAGCTTGGGTAGTGGTAGCTTAGAGACCCAGTACTTC
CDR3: CASSLGSGSLETQYF

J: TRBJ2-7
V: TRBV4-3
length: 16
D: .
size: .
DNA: TGCGCCAGCAGCCAGGAGACCTCGGAAACCCTTTACGAGCAGTACTTC
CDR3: CASSQETSETLYEQYF

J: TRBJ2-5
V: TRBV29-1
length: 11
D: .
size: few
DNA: TGCAGCGTTGGTCAGCAAGAGACCCAGTACTTC
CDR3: CSVGQQETQYF

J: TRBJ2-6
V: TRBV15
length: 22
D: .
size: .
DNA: TGTGCCACCAGCAGAGATTTAGGCGGAGGGGGGGTCGTTACCTCTGGGGCCAACGTCCTGACTTTC
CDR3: CATSRDLGGGGVVTSGANVLTF

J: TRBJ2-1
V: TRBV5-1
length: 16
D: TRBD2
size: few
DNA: TGCGCCAGCAGCTTTCCCCCGCCTAGCGGGAGCTTTGAGCAGTTCTTC
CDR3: CASSFPPPSGSFEQFF

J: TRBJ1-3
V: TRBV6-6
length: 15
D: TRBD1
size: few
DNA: TGTGCCAGCAGCCAACAGGGGAGAGCTGGAAACACCATATATTTT
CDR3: CASSQQGRAGNTIYF

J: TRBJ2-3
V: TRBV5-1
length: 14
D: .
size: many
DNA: TGCGCCAGCAGCCTAACCTCTAGCACAGATACGCAGTATTTT
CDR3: CASSLTSSTDTQYF

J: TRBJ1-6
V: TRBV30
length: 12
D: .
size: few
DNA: TGTGCCTGGGAGCAGGGAAATTCACCCCTCCACTTT
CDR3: CAWEQGNSPLHF